The present T cell receptor (beta chain) was sequenced within a study of T cells expressing NK-cell markers (dated by TCRdb to between 2020 and 2021). For the wider study: In sorted CD3+CD56+NKG2C+, CD3+CD56+NKG2C- and CD3+CD56-NKG2C+ T-cell subsets from several donors, TCR beta-chain repertoires were profiled. Among the eight sequenced donors, only one was HCMV-seronegative, while the other seven were HCMV-seropositive. The study sequenced eight donors, all healthy volunteers chosen at random: three men and five women. Libraries were sequenced as 2 x 150 bp reads on Illumina HiSeq 2000/2500, MiSeq or NextSeq.

This sample was sequenced with an Illumina HiSeq 2000. TCR beta cDNA libraries were prepared using 5'RACE template switching, which introduced a universal primer site and unique molecular identifiers. Synthesis of cDNA was primed from the TCR beta constant segment and was followed by two consecutive PCR amplification steps. Per the original workflow: Reads were demultiplexed and grouped by UMI with MIGEC, and clonotypes were assembled and quantified with MiTCR. To remove erroneous sequences, TCR cDNA sequences were retained only when supported by two or more reads. The tcR package was used for downstream repertoire analysis, and clonotypes were matched between fractions using CDR3 nucleotide sequence together with V segment. Antigen specificity was annotated against VDJdb with VDJmatch, allowing one amino acid substitution in CDR3. TCRdb reprocessed the reads; each CDR3 protein sequence makes one entry, and DNA is unavailable. None of the V and J calls come from the authors' own analysis; TCRdb made them. The sample's clone listing holds 500,000 to 600,000 distinct CDR3 sequences. 3.5% to 4.5% of the sample belongs to the ten largest clones.

A commercial ELISA kit detecting HCMV-specific IgG in serum was used to determine HCMV serostatus. Peripheral blood mononuclear cells were isolated from blood by Ficoll density gradient centrifugation. With respect to this clonotype: The clone's antigen remains unknown.

CDR1 and CDR2 are read off the germline V gene as SGHRS and YFSETQ. The CDR3 covers 14 residues, taking in both the cysteine and the phenylalanine. Nucleotide data are not available. The full study reports these points: Those dominant clonotypes were again the most abundant among CD3+CD56-NKG2C+ cells in four donors, at about 25-60.1%. For about 6 donors, the dominant CD3+CD56+NKG2C+ clonotypes were among the top 10 CD8+ clonotypes and accounted for roughly 1.0-8% of CD8+ T cells. Whether the expanded NKG2C-expressing T cell clones were specific for HCMV antigens remained unclear.

The receptor chain draws on TRBV5-1 and TRBJ2-7; checking the TCRdb D call of TRBD1 is not possible without DNA. The sample taken for sequencing was blood T cells: a sorted CD56 or NKG2C T cell subset, CD4+ or CD8+ T cells, or bulk PBMC T cells (not recorded which). This receptor was identified in a man in his late teens or twenties in good health. Donor details come from another sample of the same person, matched by shared clones. The CDR3 region reads CASSIRDRGNEQYF.